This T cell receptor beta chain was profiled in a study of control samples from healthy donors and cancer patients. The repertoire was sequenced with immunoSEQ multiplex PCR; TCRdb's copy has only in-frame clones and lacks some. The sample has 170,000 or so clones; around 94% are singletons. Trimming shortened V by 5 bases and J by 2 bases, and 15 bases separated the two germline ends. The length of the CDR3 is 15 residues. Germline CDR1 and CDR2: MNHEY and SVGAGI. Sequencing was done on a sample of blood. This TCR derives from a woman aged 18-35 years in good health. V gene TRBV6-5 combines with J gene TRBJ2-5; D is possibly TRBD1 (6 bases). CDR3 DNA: TGTGCCAGCAGTCGAGCCTCGACAGGACAAGAGACCCAGTACTTC. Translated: CASSRASTGQETQYF.